These 13 T cell receptor beta chains share one sample of origin, sequenced in a study of neurological immune-mediated disorders. TCRdb reprocessed the 5' RACE reads with MiXCR, giving one entry per CDR3 protein. Of approximately 89,000 distinct CDR3 sequences listed, about 13% were seen once; the top ten hold approximately 5%. Time point defined: longitudinal time-point 2. Material: PBMCs. These receptors were obtained from a female donor with HTLV-1-associated myelopathy (HAM/TSP).

This clonotype was picked up many times. The rearrangement uses TRBV6-7 and TRBJ2-7; D is undetermined. TRBV6-7 is recorded as an ORF, its role being uncertain. Between the trimmed V and J ends, which lost 0 bases and 2 bases, there was a span of 8 bases. The CDR3 runs 14 residues. As DNA, the CDR3 is TGTGCCAGCAGTTACTCGGCCAGACCCTACGAGCAGTACTTC. This gives the protein CASSYSARPYEQYF.

This clonotype was counted ten times or more. The V call is TRBV11-2, the J call TRBJ2-7, with D tentatively TRBD1 (5 bases). The germline V and J ends were trimmed by 4 bases and 1 base, with 14 bases remaining between them. The length of the CDR3 is 15 residues. The germline gives CDR1 SGHAT, CDR2 FQNNGV. In DNA form, the CDR3 reads TGTGCCAGCAGCTCACCTCTGCAGGGTTCCTACGAGCAGTACTTC. It is translated as CASSSPLQGSYEQYF.

There are many counts of this clonotype. The chain is built from TRBV3-1 and TRBJ2-1; D unresolved. Per germline, CDR1 LGHDT and CDR2 YNNKEL (reference sequence). The V end lost 5 bases, the J end lost 3 bases, and 8 bases lay between the germline ends. The CDR3 has 13 residues. CDR3 sequence (DNA): TGTGCCAGCAGCTTCGGTATCTACAATGAGCAGTTCTTC. This sequence encodes CASSFGIYNEQFF.

This clonotype was detected many times. The chain links TRBV18 to TRBJ2-1, with D maybe TRBD2 (5 bases). V was trimmed by 4 bases and J by 1 base, leaving 11 bases between them. The CDR3 loop spans 15 amino acids. Germline V gene lookup returns CDR1 KGHSH and CDR2 LQKENI. This CDR3 is CASSQGLVSYNEQFF. CDR3 DNA: TGTGCCAGCTCACAAGGACTCGTTTCCTACAATGAGCAGTTCTTC.

This clonotype was recorded many times. The chain recombines TRBV6-1 with TRBJ2-7; D uncertain. In germline, CDR1 is MNHNS, CDR2 SASEGT. Trimming removed 7 bases from V and 3 bases from J, with 10 bases in between. The CDR3 length is 12 residues. The CDR3 region is CASTRHIYEQYF. CDR3 bases: TGTGCCAGCACGAGGCACATCTACGAGCAGTACTTC.

Concerning this clonotype itself: The junction does not match germline at one end; this may be a read error. The V call is TRBV15, the J call TRBJ2-2; TRBD1 is a possible D gene (5 bases). Germline V gives CDR1 LNHNV, CDR2 YYDKDF (reference sequence). This CDR3 comprises 15 residues. In DNA form, the CDR3 reads TGTGCCACCAGCAGAGACAACAGGCGCACCTGGGAGCTGTTTTTT. Translating it yields CATSRDNRRTWELFF.

Ten or more counts support this clonotype. Mismatch with germline at one junction end may stem from a read error. J is TRBJ2-7 and V is TRBV20-1; 7 nucleotides match TRBD1. This CDR3 spans 17 amino acids. Germline CDR1 and CDR2: DFQATT and SNEGSKA (reference sequence). CDR3 residues: CSALPLTGRNKPYEQYF. In DNA, the CDR3 is TGCAGTGCTCTCCCCTTGACAGGGCGGAATAAACCCTATGAGCAGTACTTC.

The table lists this clonotype with many counts. The rearrangement links TRBV10-3 to TRBJ2-3; D perhaps matches TRBD2 (5 bases). This CDR3 has 14 amino acids. CDR1 ENHRY and CDR2 SYGVKD come from the germline V gene. V was cut by 6 bases and J by 0 bases, with 10 bases left in between. The CDR3 region is CAIRRESSTDTQYF. Here the CDR3 DNA reads TGTGCCATCAGACGGGAATCTAGCACAGATACGCAGTATTTT.

The sample holds many counts of this clonotype. The V call is TRBV28, the J call TRBJ2-1; 8 positions agree with TRBD2. Germline V gene sequence: CDR1 MDHEN, CDR2 SYDVKM. After removal of 5 bases from V and 6 bases from J, the junction contained 9 bases not matched to a gene. This CDR3 spans 15 amino acids. The chain's CDR3 is CASSIPQRGSNEQFF. For the CDR3, the DNA is TGTGCCAGCAGTATCCCCCAGCGGGGGTCCAATGAGCAGTTCTTC.

This clonotype was found many times. V and J are TRBV4-1 and TRBJ2-5, with D tentatively TRBD2 (6 bases). Germline V gene data show CDR1 as MGHRA and CDR2 as YSYEKL. V lost 2 bases and J 2 bases, leaving 15 bases between the germline ends. The CDR3 has 16 residues. This CDR3 reads CASSQTLAKVQETQYF. CDR3 DNA sequence: TGCGCCAGCAGCCAAACCCTAGCGAAAGTACAAGAGACCCAGTACTTC.

This clonotype was counted ten times or more. The chain recombines TRBV4-2 with TRBJ2-2, with D possibly being TRBD1 (6 bases). CDR3 length equals 15 residues. CDR1 is LGHNA and CDR2 is YNFKEQ in the germline V gene. Trimming stripped 4 bases from V and 4 bases from J, with 13 bases between. The CDR3 DNA reads as TGTGCCAGCAGCCGAGAGTTAGGGGGCACCGGGGAGCTGTTTTTT. Amino acid sequence: CASSRELGGTGELFF.

This clonotype was seen at least ten times. V and J are TRBV5-1 and TRBJ2-2, with 10 bases fitting TRBD1. The germline gives CDR1 SGHRS, CDR2 YFSETQ. The CDR3 length is 16 residues. Losses at the gene ends were 7 bases for V and 1 base for J; bases not matched to a gene: 7. CDR3 coding DNA: TGCGCCAGCGGGAGACAGGGGGCGCAGAACACCGGGGAGCTGTTTTTT. This gives the protein CASGRQGAQNTGELFF. The full variable domain, rest sourced from reference TRBV5-1 and TRBJ2-2, is KAGVTQTPRYLIKTRGQQVTLSCSPISGHRSVSWYQQTPGQGLQFLFEYFSETQRNKGNFPGRFSGRQFSNSRSEMNVSTLELGDSALYLCASGRQGAQNTGELFFGEGSRLTVL.

At least ten counts were recorded for this clonotype. The chain uses TRBV5-1 and TRBJ2-1; 15 nucleotides agree with TRBD2. The CDR3 is 16 residues long. J gave up 9 bases and V 4 bases, and 8 bases lay outside the gene matches. Germline CDR1 and CDR2: SGHRS and YFSETQ. The CDR3 reads CASSGGLAGGPSEQFF. The DNA for the CDR3 is TGCGCCAGCAGCGGAGGACTAGCGGGGGGGCCTTCTGAGCAGTTCTTC.